Here is one T cell receptor beta chain with its context. Antigen unknown. TCRbeta libraries averaged around 40,000 productive templates per sample. Sequencing was performed with immunoSEQ multiplex PCR; in TCRdb, only in-frame clones are kept and a portion is missing. The sample gives tens of thousands of clones, about 95% of which show up once; more than 6% is in the top ten. Germline CDR1 reads SGHRS; CDR2 reads YFSETQ. CDR3 length: 14 amino acids. V lost 2 bases and J lost 1; bases outside the gene matches: 2. This entry comes from a study of STAT3 mutations in large granular lymphocyte leukemia. Findings and caveats of the study: At least one immunodominant TCR beta clonotype appeared in every T-cell large granular lymphocyte leukemia patient. Some patients had persisting codominant clonotypes that could mask small clones.

Input material: peripheral blood mononuclear cells. This receptor was taken from a man aged 35-49 years with T-cell large granular lymphocyte leukemia. Some clones in this sample may be carry-over from other donors' samples. The rearrangement uses TRBV5-1 and TRBJ2-5; 7 bases align to TRBD2. CDR3 nucleotide sequence: TGCGCCAGCAGCTTAACGGGGGGCCAAGAGACCCAGTACTTC. This translates into CASSLTGGQETQYF.